What follows are 12 T cell receptor beta chains derived from one specimen sequenced in a study of shared clonotypes between healthy human individuals. Selected positively for CCR7 and CD45RO-negative, naive CD8 cells excluded terminally differentiated effector memory CD45RA+ cells. Method: immunoSEQ multiplex PCR; TCRdb's copy keeps in-frame clones and lacks some. The repertoire holds just over 2,000,000 clones, with about 95% as singletons. What was sequenced was naive CD8+ T cells sorted from blood. The receptors shown here come from a man between 18 and 35 years old in good health.

The chain combines TRBV10-3 with TRBJ2-2; no clear D gene. Germline-derived CDR1 and CDR2 are ENHRY and SYGVKD. V was shortened by 7 bases and J by 4 bases, with 13 bases between the two germline ends. The length of the CDR3 is 14 residues. Written as DNA, the CDR3 is TGTGCCATCACCGAGTCGACTTCCACCGGGGAGCTGTTTTTT. Protein: CAITESTSTGELFF.

The gene calls are TRBV5-4 and TRBJ1-5; the D is unclear. The CDR3 covers 13 residues. V was cut by 4 bases and J by 7 bases, with 12 bases left in between. The V gene's germline CDR1 is SGHNT and CDR2 YYREEE (reference sequence). Here the CDR3 reads CASSPFGEQPQHF. The CDR3 DNA follows: TGTGCCAGCAGCCCCTTCGGAGAACAGCCCCAGCATTTT.

The rearrangement joins TRBV19 to TRBJ1-1; D is unclear. Germline lookup yields CDR1 LNHDA and CDR2 SQIVND (reference sequence). Trimming left V 0 bases short and J 6 bases short, with 8 bases between. This CDR3 has 13 amino acids. The chain's CDR3 is CASSIDPGSEAFF. The CDR3 DNA is TGTGCCAGTAGTATAGATCCCGGGTCTGAAGCTTTCTTT.

With respect to this clone: At the DNA level, this CDR3 is encoded by other sequences in the same sample as well. The genes are TRBV11-2 and TRBJ2-1; D ambiguous. V was shortened by 1 base and J by 2 bases, with 3 bases between the two germline ends. CDR3 size: 13 residues. CDR1 is SGHAT, CDR2 FQNNGV, per germline. The CDR3 region is CASSLVAYNEQFF. The CDR3 DNA is TGTGCCAGCAGCTTAGTGGCCTACAATGAGCAGTTCTTC.

This chain joins TRBV5-1 and TRBJ2-7, with D possibly matching TRBD1 (6 bases). Deletions cut 0 bases from V and 1 base from J, with 14 bases between. The CDR3 covers 16 residues. Germline assignment: CDR1 SGHRS and CDR2 YFSETQ. The CDR3 DNA sequence: TGCGCCAGCAGCTTGGCTGCAGGGGAAGGGTCCTACGAGCAGTACTTC. Translated: CASSLAAGEGSYEQYF.

J is TRBJ1-2 and V is TRBV28, with a possible D match to TRBD1 (6 bases). The CDR3 runs 14 residues. Per the germline V gene, CDR1 is MDHEN and CDR2 is SYDVKM. The V end lost 7 bases, the J end lost 4 bases, and 16 bases lay between the germline ends. DNA for the CDR3: TGTGCCAGCACCCCCGCGGGGACACCCTATGGCTACACCTTC. Its translation is CASTPAGTPYGYTF.

CDR3 nucleotide sequence: TGCAGCGTTGTGGGGATACTAGCCAAAAACATTCAGTACTTC. Its protein is CSVVGILAKNIQYF. The V and J genes are TRBV29-1 and TRBJ2-4; D remains ambiguous. Germline V gene data show CDR1 as SQVTM and CDR2 as ANQGSEA. The CDR3 sequence is 14 residues long. Trimming removed 4 bases from V and 0 bases from J, with 10 bases in between.

V usage is TRBV7-3 and J usage is TRBJ2-3; 7 bases match TRBD2. The CDR3 loop spans 14 amino acids. The V gene end was trimmed by 4 bases and the J gene end by 1 base; junction bases not matched to a gene: 2. The germline V gene has CDR1 SGHTA and CDR2 FQGTGA. The CDR3 protein is CASSWSGGTDTQYF. Here the CDR3 DNA reads TGTGCCAGCAGCTGGAGCGGGGGCACAGATACGCAGTATTTT.

The chain has TRBV7-2 and TRBJ2-1, with D tentatively TRBD1 (5 bases). Germline V lookup: CDR1 SGHTA, CDR2 FQGNSA. CDR3 length: 14 amino acids. Trimming pared 4 bases from V and 0 bases from J, leaving 7 bases between. This CDR3 reads CASSWGSSYNEQFF. CDR3 nucleotide sequence: TGTGCCAGCAGCTGGGGCTCCTCCTACAATGAGCAGTTCTTC.

The chain links TRBV7-6 to TRBJ1-3; the D is unclear. Germline CDR1 is SGHVS and CDR2 is FNYEAQ. CDR3 length: 14 residues. V was shortened by 3 bases and J by 5 bases, with 11 bases between the two germline ends. CDR3 nucleotide sequence: TGTGCCAGCAGCTTGGAACCAGAGAGAAACACCATATATTTT. Protein product: CASSLEPERNTIYF.

The gene calls are TRBV4-1 and TRBJ2-7; 9 nucleotides line up with TRBD2. With V trimmed by 4 bases and J by 1 base, 5 bases remained unmatched. The CDR3 spans 15 residues. Germline CDR1 is MGHRA and CDR2 is YSYEKL. Here the CDR3 reads CASSRTSADSYEQYF. DNA for the CDR3: TGCGCCAGCAGCCGGACTAGCGCTGATTCCTACGAGCAGTACTTC.

The chain is built from TRBV5-5 and TRBJ1-1; D may be TRBD1 (6 bases). In germline, CDR1 is SGHKS, CDR2 YYEKEE (reference sequence). The CDR3 covers 16 residues. V was shortened by 5 bases and J by 3 bases, with 20 bases between the two germline ends. CDR3 loop: CASRQNRARRDTEAFF. CDR3 nucleotides: TGTGCCAGCAGACAGAACAGGGCTCGAAGGGACACTGAAGCTTTCTTT.